This TCR beta chain was captured by sequencing in a study of OX40 agonist ivuxolimab in advanced cancers. Study as a whole: The eligibility criteria allowed prior anti-PD-1, anti-PD-L1 or anti-CTLA-4 therapy, and around 38% had some. One patient with hepatocellular carcinoma and two with cutaneous melanoma, three in all, had partial responses. Study outcomes and limitations: In general, CD8+ T cells held more expanded clones than CD4+ did, on average.

This clone was detected once. Its antigen is not identified. Clones were sequenced by immunoSEQ multiplex PCR, and TCRdb holds only the in-frame ones, with some missing. Among about 78,000 clones listed, around 94% were seen once. Patients who had autoimmune disease history or got systemic immunosuppression were left out. CDR3 length equals 12 residues. Per germline, CDR1 MNHNY and CDR2 SVGAGI (reference sequence). Trimming cost V 2 bases and J 8 bases, with 9 bases left between them. This chain links TRBV6-6 with TRBJ1-2; TRBD1 is a possible D gene (5 bases). The sample here was CD4+ or CD8+ T cells sorted from blood, taken in a trial of the OX40 agonist ivuxolimab. The source of this sequence is an adult with an advanced solid tumor such as melanoma, head and neck, liver or kidney cancer. The CDR3 region is CASSYDGGGYTF. In DNA, the CDR3 is TGTGCCAGCAGTTACGATGGGGGGGGCTACACCTTC.